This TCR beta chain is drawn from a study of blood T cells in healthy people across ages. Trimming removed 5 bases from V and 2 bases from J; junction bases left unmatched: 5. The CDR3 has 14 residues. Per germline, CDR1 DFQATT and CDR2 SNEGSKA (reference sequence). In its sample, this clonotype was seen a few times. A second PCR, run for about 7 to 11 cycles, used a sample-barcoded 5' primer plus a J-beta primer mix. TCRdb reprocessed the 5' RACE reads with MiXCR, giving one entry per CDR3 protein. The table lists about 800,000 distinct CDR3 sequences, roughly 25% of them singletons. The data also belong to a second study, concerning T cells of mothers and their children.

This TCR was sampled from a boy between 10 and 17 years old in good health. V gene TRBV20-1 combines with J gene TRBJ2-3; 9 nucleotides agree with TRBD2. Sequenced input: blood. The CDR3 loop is CSAGSGRTTDTQYF. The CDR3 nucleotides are TGCAGTGCTGGCAGCGGGAGGACCACAGATACGCAGTATTTT.